This T cell receptor (beta chain) stems from a study of blood T cell repertoires in COVID-19. Study at large: In each case, the material was cDNA or gDNA derived from T cells, B-cell-depleted T cells, or PBMCs.

CDR1 is KGHSY, CDR2 FQNENV, per germline. Between the trimmed V and J ends, which lost 2 bases and 2 bases, there was a span of 12 bases. The CDR3 consists of 15 residues. Original processing notes: Using reference gene primer amplification, nucleated cell counts were estimated. Sequencing used immunoSEQ multiplex PCR; TCRdb keeps in-frame clones, though not all of them. V and J calls and clone size are copied from that table; D and trimming were computed from the DNA. The sample lists 450,000 or so clones, 75% to 90% occurring once. This clone was seen only once. The receptor was isolated from a woman aged 40 to 55 with COVID-19, enrolled during active disease. Material: peripheral blood. The genes are TRBV16 and TRBJ1-1, with D uncertain. The CDR3 DNA is TGTGCCAGCAGCCAAAGATGGCCGGGTAACACTGAAGCTTTCTTT. It encodes CASSQRWPGNTEAFF.